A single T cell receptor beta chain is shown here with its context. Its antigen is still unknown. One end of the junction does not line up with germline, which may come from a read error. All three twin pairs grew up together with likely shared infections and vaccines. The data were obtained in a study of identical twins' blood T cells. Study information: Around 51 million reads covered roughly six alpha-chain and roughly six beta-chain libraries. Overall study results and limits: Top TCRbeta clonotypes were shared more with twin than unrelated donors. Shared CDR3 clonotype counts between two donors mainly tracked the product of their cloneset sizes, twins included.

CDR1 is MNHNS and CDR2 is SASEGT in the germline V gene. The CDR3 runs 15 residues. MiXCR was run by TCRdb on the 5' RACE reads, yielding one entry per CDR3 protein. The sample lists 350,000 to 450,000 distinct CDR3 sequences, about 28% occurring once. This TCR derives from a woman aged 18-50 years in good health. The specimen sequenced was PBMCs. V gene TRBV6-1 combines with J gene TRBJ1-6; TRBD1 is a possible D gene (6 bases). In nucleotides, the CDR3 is TGTGCCAGCAGCGGAGGGACAACTTATAATTCACCCCGCCACTTT. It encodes CASSGGTTYNSPRHF.